This is a list of T cell receptor beta chains from one sample in a study of blood T cell repertoires in COVID-19. Sequenced by immunoSEQ multiplex PCR; TCRdb stores in-frame clones only, minus some. This repertoire shows 430,000 or so clones, 85% to 90% found once; its top ten account for 0.8% to 1%. Sequenced input: peripheral blood. These receptor sequences come from a man younger than 30 with COVID-19, enrolled during active disease. CDR3s include the opening cysteine and the closing phenylalanine or tryptophan. The D gene is left open where the match is weak. Part of the rows lack a size; the others show once, few, many or a class for expanded clones.

CDR3 length: 14
V gene: TRBV3-1/TRBV3-2
D gene: TRBD1
clone size: NA
J gene: TRBJ2-7
CDR3 DNA: TGTGCCAGCAGCCGACTCGGACAGGTCTACGAGCAGTACTTC
CDR3 protein: CASSRLGQVYEQYF

CDR3 length: 14
V gene: TRBV7-9
D gene: NA
clone size: once
J gene: TRBJ1-2
CDR3 DNA: TGTGCCAGCAGATCCGACGGCCGGGGCTATGGCTACACCTTC
CDR3 protein: CASRSDGRGYGYTF

CDR3 length: 17
V gene: TRBV24-1
D gene: TRBD1
clone size: once
J gene: TRBJ2-5
CDR3 DNA: TGTGCCACGAGGGGAGCCCCCGGGACAGGGCGGGGGGAGACCCAGTACTTC
CDR3 protein: CATRGAPGTGRGETQYF

CDR3 length: 15
V gene: TRBV9
D gene: NA
clone size: NA
J gene: TRBJ2-3
CDR3 DNA: TGTGCCAGCAGCGTAGCTGGGGAGATCTTAGATACGCAGTATTTT
CDR3 protein: CASSVAGEILDTQYF

CDR3 length: 14
V gene: TRBV11-2
D gene: NA
clone size: NA
J gene: TRBJ2-7
CDR3 DNA: TGTGCCAGCAGCCGCTCCAGGGCAGTACACGAGCAGTACTTC
CDR3 protein: CASSRSRAVHEQYF

CDR3 length: 14
V gene: TRBV29-1
D gene: NA
clone size: once
J gene: TRBJ2-3
CDR3 DNA: TGCAGCGTTGAAATTAGCGTACGCACAGATACGCAGTATTTT
CDR3 protein: CSVEISVRTDTQYF

CDR3 length: 12
V gene: TRBV25-1
D gene: NA
clone size: NA
J gene: TRBJ2-7
CDR3 DNA: TGTGCCAGCAGTGAATTTGAACTCCTTAAGTACTTC
CDR3 protein: CASSEFELLKYF

CDR3 length: 17
V gene: TRBV5-1
D gene: TRBD2
clone size: NA
J gene: TRBJ2-1
CDR3 DNA: TGCGCCAGCAGCACCCTTACTAGCGTCCCCTCCTACAATGAGCAGTTCTTC
CDR3 protein: CASSTLTSVPSYNEQFF

CDR3 length: 17
V gene: TRBV3-1/TRBV3-2
D gene: NA
clone size: NA
J gene: TRBJ2-1
CDR3 DNA: TGTGCCAGCAGCCAAGGTTCCTCAAAGAGCTCCTACAATGAGCAGTTCTTC
CDR3 protein: CASSQGSSKSSYNEQFF

CDR3 length: 16
V gene: TRBV5-1
D gene: NA
clone size: NA
J gene: TRBJ2-3
CDR3 DNA: TGCGCCAGCAGCTTAGATCCGGGTTCTAGCACAGATACGCAGTATTTT
CDR3 protein: CASSLDPGSSTDTQYF

CDR3 length: 15
V gene: TRBV4-1
D gene: NA
clone size: many
J gene: TRBJ2-2
CDR3 DNA: TGCGCCAGCAGCCAACTTAATGGGGCCTCCGGGGAGCTGTTTTTT
CDR3 protein: CASSQLNGASGELFF

CDR3 length: 15
V gene: TRBV19
D gene: TRBD1
clone size: NA
J gene: TRBJ1-1
CDR3 DNA: TGTGCCAGTATTCAGGGGGCCTCCATGAACACTGAAGCTTTCTTT
CDR3 protein: CASIQGASMNTEAFF

CDR3 length: 15
V gene: TRBV19
D gene: TRBD1
clone size: NA
J gene: TRBJ2-1
CDR3 DNA: TGTGCCAGTAGTATAGTCCGGGACAGATACAATGAGCAGTTCTTC
CDR3 protein: CASSIVRDRYNEQFF

CDR3 length: 18
V gene: TRBV18
D gene: TRBD1
clone size: NA
J gene: TRBJ2-7
CDR3 DNA: TGTGCCAGCTCACCACCGGAGTCCTGGGGGACAGGGACGTACGAGCAGTACTTC
CDR3 protein: CASSPPESWGTGTYEQYF

CDR3 length: 15
V gene: TRBV5-1
D gene: NA
clone size: NA
J gene: TRBJ2-1
CDR3 DNA: TGCGCCAGCAGCTTGACAGCCGGTCAGGGGAATGAGCAGTTCTTC
CDR3 protein: CASSLTAGQGNEQFF

CDR3 length: 16
V gene: TRBV5-6
D gene: TRBD2
clone size: once
J gene: TRBJ2-1
CDR3 DNA: TGTGCCAGCACCCACAAGACTAGCGGGAGGGCCGGGGAGCAGTTCTTC
CDR3 protein: CASTHKTSGRAGEQFF

CDR3 length: 16
V gene: TRBV27
D gene: NA
clone size: NA
J gene: TRBJ1-5
CDR3 DNA: TGTGCCAGCCCCCCGCCGGAAGACTTTAGCAATCAGCCCCAGCATTTT
CDR3 protein: CASPPPEDFSNQPQHF

CDR3 length: 14
V gene: TRBV4-2
D gene: NA
clone size: few
J gene: TRBJ2-5
CDR3 DNA: TGTGCCAGCAGCCACCTTACAGGGCAAGAGACCCAGTACTTC
CDR3 protein: CASSHLTGQETQYF

CDR3 length: 15
V gene: TRBV7-6
D gene: TRBD1
clone size: NA
J gene: TRBJ2-2
CDR3 DNA: TGTGCCAGCAGCTTAGGGGACAGGGCTACCGGGGAGCTGTTTTTT
CDR3 protein: CASSLGDRATGELFF

CDR3 length: 15
V gene: TRBV5-1
D gene: NA
clone size: NA
J gene: TRBJ2-1
CDR3 DNA: TGCGCCAGCAGCTTGGTCGGGGTGTCCTACAATGAGCAGTTCTTC
CDR3 protein: CASSLVGVSYNEQFF

CDR3 length: 13
V gene: TRBV19
D gene: NA
clone size: once
J gene: TRBJ1-4
CDR3 DNA: TGTGCCAGTAGTAGACAGTCAAATGAAAAACTGTTTTTT
CDR3 protein: CASSRQSNEKLFF

CDR3 length: 18
V gene: TRBV5-1
D gene: TRBD2
clone size: NA
J gene: TRBJ2-5
CDR3 DNA: TGCGCCAGCAGCTTGAGATCCCCCTCAGCGGGGGGACAAGAGACCCAGTACTTC
CDR3 protein: CASSLRSPSAGGQETQYF

CDR3 length: 12
V gene: TRBV19
D gene: TRBD1
clone size: few
J gene: TRBJ1-2
CDR3 DNA: TGTGCCAGTAGTACGACAGGGCGCGGCTACACCTTC
CDR3 protein: CASSTTGRGYTF

CDR3 length: 15
V gene: TRBV19
D gene: NA
clone size: NA
J gene: TRBJ2-5
CDR3 DNA: TGTGCCAGTAGAGACCCCCGAGGACTGGGGGAGACCCAGTACTTC
CDR3 protein: CASRDPRGLGETQYF

CDR3 length: 16
V gene: TRBV5-6
D gene: TRBD1
clone size: NA
J gene: TRBJ1-1
CDR3 DNA: TGTGCCAGCAGCCCACTGAGGACAGGGCTGAACACTGAAGCTTTCTTT
CDR3 protein: CASSPLRTGLNTEAFF

CDR3 length: 13
V gene: TRBV11-3
D gene: TRBD2
clone size: NA
J gene: TRBJ2-7
CDR3 DNA: TGTGCCAGCAGCCTACACACTAGCGGGGAGCAGTACTTC
CDR3 protein: CASSLHTSGEQYF

CDR3 length: 15
V gene: TRBV19
D gene: NA
clone size: NA
J gene: TRBJ2-1
CDR3 DNA: TGTGCCAGTAGTATCTCCGCTACTTCCTACAATGAGCAGTTCTTC
CDR3 protein: CASSISATSYNEQFF

CDR3 length: 15
V gene: TRBV3-1/TRBV3-2
D gene: NA
clone size: NA
J gene: TRBJ2-3
CDR3 DNA: TGTGCCAGCAGCCGCCGGGGAGGCGCTTCAGATACGCAGTATTTT
CDR3 protein: CASSRRGGASDTQYF

CDR3 length: 14
V gene: TRBV7-9
D gene: TRBD1
clone size: NA
J gene: TRBJ1-2
CDR3 DNA: TGTGCCAGCAGCTTAGCGGCAGGGGGCCATGGCTACACCTTC
CDR3 protein: CASSLAAGGHGYTF

CDR3 length: 16
V gene: TRBV2
D gene: TRBD1
clone size: NA
J gene: TRBJ2-3
CDR3 DNA: TGTGCCAGCAGCGTGGGACAGGGGCTAAGCACAGATACGCAGTATTTT
CDR3 protein: CASSVGQGLSTDTQYF

CDR3 length: 18
V gene: TRBV5-1
D gene: NA
clone size: NA
J gene: TRBJ1-2
CDR3 DNA: TGCGCCAGCAGCTTGACCCTTGGTGGCAGCGCCCGTAACTATGGCTACACCTTC
CDR3 protein: CASSLTLGGSARNYGYTF

CDR3 length: 15
V gene: TRBV10-2
D gene: NA
clone size: NA
J gene: TRBJ2-1
CDR3 DNA: TGCGCCAGCTGGGGTGGGGCCCCCCTCTACAATGAGCAGTTCTTC
CDR3 protein: CASWGGAPLYNEQFF

CDR3 length: 17
V gene: TRBV7-9
D gene: TRBD2
clone size: NA
J gene: TRBJ2-1
CDR3 DNA: TGTGCCAGCAGCTTAGTAGGACTAGCGGACATGAACAATGAGCAGTTCTTC
CDR3 protein: CASSLVGLADMNNEQFF

CDR3 length: 15
V gene: TRBV2
D gene: TRBD1
clone size: NA
J gene: TRBJ1-3
CDR3 DNA: TGTGCCAGCAGAGACAGGGTATCGGTCGGAAACACCATATATTTT
CDR3 protein: CASRDRVSVGNTIYF

CDR3 length: 15
V gene: TRBV6-1
D gene: TRBD2
clone size: NA
J gene: TRBJ2-5
CDR3 DNA: TGTGCCAGCAGTGAAGCGGTGGTAGCGGGAGAGACCCAGTACTTC
CDR3 protein: CASSEAVVAGETQYF